This T cell receptor beta chain originates from a study of blood T cell repertoires in COVID-19. Study overall: Sources were T cells, B-cell-depleted T cells, or PBMCs; the material itself was cDNA or gDNA.

With 6 bases clipped from V and 2 bases from J, the junction kept 7 bases outside the gene matches. CDR3 size: 15 residues. The germline V gene encodes CDR1 SNHLY and CDR2 FYNNEI. Method: immunoSEQ multiplex PCR; TCRdb's copy keeps in-frame clones and lacks some. This sample has under 300,000 clones; 88% occur once, and the top ten carry roughly 2.3%. The V gene is TRBV2, the J gene TRBJ2-1; 7 nucleotides line up with TRBD2. Sequencing input: PBMCs or T cells enriched from blood (not recorded which). The clonotype originates from a woman between 40 and 55 years old with acute COVID-19. The CDR3 DNA follows: TGTGCCAGCAGGGCGAACGGGGGGACCTACAATGAGCAGTTCTTC. It encodes CASRANGGTYNEQFF.